This T cell receptor beta chain was recovered during a study of blood T cell repertoires in COVID-19. Study at large: PBMCs, B-cell-depleted T cells, or T cells provided the cDNA or gDNA that made up the material.

TCRdb keeps only in-frame clones here, not all; method: immunoSEQ multiplex PCR. The table has a few hundred thousand clones, about 91% seen once; the top ten hold approximately 13%. The CDR3 consists of 17 residues. V shed 3 bases and J 2 bases; nucleotides not matched to a gene: 8. Germline V gene sequence: CDR1 SGHAT, CDR2 FQNNGV. The source is a woman in her sixties with acute or convalescent COVID-19. The sample taken for sequencing was peripheral blood. The chain combines TRBV11-2 with TRBJ2-7; 12 positions agree with TRBD2. The CDR3 reads CASSFRLAGGPPYEQYF. Here the CDR3 DNA reads TGTGCCAGCAGCTTCCGGCTAGCGGGAGGGCCCCCCTACGAGCAGTACTTC.